Listed here are 20 T cell receptor beta chains from one sample, sequenced in a study of shared clonotypes between healthy human individuals. TCRdb keeps only in-frame clones here, not all; method: immunoSEQ multiplex PCR. The sample includes approximately 2.3 million clones, 90% to 95% of them seen just once. The sequencing input was naive CD4+ T cells from PBMCs. Specified subset: CD45RA+ positively selected. Receptor source: a man between 18 and 29 years old in good health. Some clones in this sample may be carry-over from other donors' samples.

The CDR3 loop is CASSLAQGVSEAFF. The CDR3 DNA reads as TGTGCCAGCAGCTTAGCCCAGGGGGTCTCTGAAGCTTTCTTT. The V gene is TRBV11-2, the J gene TRBJ1-1; 7 bases are shared with TRBD1. The CDR3 extends over 14 amino acids. V lost 1 base and J lost 6; bases outside the gene matches: 5. Germline-derived CDR1 and CDR2 are SGHAT and FQNNGV. The complete variable domain, with remaining parts taken from reference TRBV11-2 and TRBJ1-1, reads EAGVAQSPRYKIIEKRQSVAFWCNPISGHATLYWYQQILGQGPKLLIQFQNNGVVDDSQLPKDRFSAERLKGVDSTLKIQPAKLEDSAVYLCASSLAQGVSEAFFGQGTRLTVV.

This chain connects TRBV7-3 to TRBJ2-3; 9 nucleotides match TRBD2. V lost 4 bases and J lost 1; bases outside the gene matches: 6. Germline V gives CDR1 SGHTA, CDR2 FQGTGA. The CDR3 is 16 amino acids. CDR3 bases: TGTGCCAGCAGCTCCGGGGTAGCGGGAGGCACAGATACGCAGTATTTT. Translation: CASSSGVAGGTDTQYF.

J is TRBJ1-1 and V is TRBV7-2; possibly TRBD1 for D (6 bases). Trimming took off 2 bases at V and 3 bases at J, with 22 bases between the two ends. CDR3 length equals 18 residues. Per germline, CDR1 SGHTA and CDR2 FQGNSA. CDR3 loop: CASSLYRDTRPSDTEAFF. CDR3 DNA sequence: TGTGCCAGCAGCTTATACCGGGACACCCGACCGTCGGACACTGAAGCTTTCTTT.

The chain is built from TRBV5-1 and TRBJ2-7, with TRBD2 matching 9 bases. Germline V gene sequence: CDR1 SGHRS, CDR2 YFSETQ. CDR3 length: 16 amino acids. V was pared by 1 base and J by 2 bases, with 7 bases of the junction left unmatched. In DNA form, the CDR3 reads TGCGCCAGCAGCTTGATCGCGGCGGGAGGGCCCTACGAGCAGTACTTC. This codes for CASSLIAAGGPYEQYF. Full variable domain (outside the CDR3, taken from reference TRBV5-1 and TRBJ2-7): KAGVTQTPRYLIKTRGQQVTLSCSPISGHRSVSWYQQTPGQGLQFLFEYFSETQRNKGNFPGRFSGRQFSNSRSEMNVSTLELGDSALYLCASSLIAAGGPYEQYFGPGTRLTVT.

This rearrangement joins TRBV27 to TRBJ2-1, with 7 bases lining up with TRBD1. The CDR3 length is 13 residues. The V gene's germline CDR1 is MNHEY and CDR2 SMNVEV (reference sequence). J lost 9 bases, V lost 6 bases, and 8 bases had no gene match. CDR3 region: CASSPDRRSEQFF. As DNA, the CDR3 is TGTGCCAGCAGCCCGGACAGGCGCTCTGAGCAGTTCTTC.

The J gene is TRBJ2-7, the V gene TRBV5-5, with 10 nucleotides matching TRBD1. Trimming took 1 base from V and 6 from J; bases not matched to a gene: 7. Germline CDR1 is SGHKS and CDR2 is YYEKEE (reference sequence). The CDR3 is 15 amino acids. CDR3 region: CASSLRPGTGAEQYF. CDR3 in DNA: TGTGCCAGCAGCTTGCGCCCCGGGACAGGGGCCGAGCAGTACTTC.

The V call is TRBV11-3, the J call TRBJ2-3; TRBD2 agrees at 8 bases. Germline assignment: CDR1 SGHNT and CDR2 YENEEA. V was pared by 1 base and J by 6 bases, with 9 bases of the junction left unmatched. This CDR3 has 16 amino acids. The DNA of the CDR3 is TGTGCCAGCAGCTTAGGTCCAGCGGGAGAGGGGGATACGCAGTATTTT. Its translation: CASSLGPAGEGDTQYF. Drawing the rest from reference TRBV11-3 and TRBJ2-3, the complete variable domain is EAGVVQSPRYKIIEKKQPVAFWCNPISGHNTLYWYLQNLGQGPELLIRYENEEAVDDSQLPKDRFSAERLKGVDSTLKIQPAELGDSAVYLCASSLGPAGEGDTQYFGPGTRLTVL.

The chain links TRBV5-1 to TRBJ2-3, with a possible D match to TRBD1 (5 bases). Between the trimmed V and J ends, which lost 4 bases and 0 bases, there was a span of 15 bases. The CDR3 extends over 16 amino acids. CDR1 is SGHRS, CDR2 YFSETQ, per germline. This CDR3 reads CASSRKTDTSTDTQYF. The CDR3 DNA follows: TGCGCCAGCAGCCGAAAGACAGACACTAGCACAGATACGCAGTATTTT.

This chain links TRBV18 with TRBJ2-7, with 9 positions matching TRBD1. The V gene end was trimmed by 2 bases and the J gene end by 6 bases; junction bases not matched to a gene: 8. There are 15 residues in the CDR3. CDR1 and CDR2 (germline): KGHSH, LQKENI. CDR3 in amino acids: CASSPTPGQGLEQYF. In DNA form, the CDR3 reads TGTGCCAGCTCACCAACGCCGGGACAGGGCCTCGAGCAGTACTTC.

The V and J genes are TRBV4-3 and TRBJ2-1; 12 bases fit TRBD2. CDR1 LGHNA and CDR2 YSLEER come from the germline V gene. With 0 bases clipped from V and 9 bases from J, the junction kept 9 bases outside the gene matches. CDR3 length: 17 amino acids. Here the CDR3 reads CASSQEFMLAGGFEQFF. The CDR3 DNA sequence: TGCGCCAGCAGCCAAGAATTTATGCTAGCGGGAGGGTTTGAGCAGTTCTTC.

The chain joins TRBV10-3 to TRBJ2-5, with a tentative D call TRBD1 (7 bases). Germline-derived CDR1 and CDR2 are ENHRY and SYGVKD. This CDR3 is 16 amino acids long. V lost 4 bases and J 11 bases, leaving 26 bases between the germline ends. CDR3 region: CAISAQPTGQGEEQYF. CDR3 DNA: TGTGCCATCAGTGCCCAACCGACAGGGCAAGGGGAGGAGCAGTACTTC.

This rearrangement joins TRBV30 to TRBJ2-1; TRBD2 matches at 11 bases. V shed 5 bases and J 3 bases; nucleotides not matched to a gene: 6. The CDR3 is made up of 15 amino acids. Germline V gene lookup returns CDR1 GTSNPN and CDR2 SVGIG (reference sequence). DNA of the CDR3: TGTGCCTGGGCCGGGACTAGCGGTCTCTACAATGAGCAGTTCTTC. Translating gives CAWAGTSGLYNEQFF.

The rearrangement joins TRBV2 to TRBJ1-2; no clear D gene. The CDR3 has 13 residues. Trimming took 1 base from V and 9 from J, leaving 12 bases between them. CDR1 and CDR2 (germline): SNHLY, FYNNEI. DNA for the CDR3: TGTGCCAGCAGTGAAGGGCCTGAGAGACGCTACACCTTC. Translating gives CASSEGPERRYTF.

This sequence joins TRBV27 and TRBJ2-7; D is possibly TRBD1 (6 bases). CDR1 is MNHEY, CDR2 SMNVEV, per germline (reference sequence). Trimming took 2 bases from V and 1 from J, leaving 18 bases between them. The length of the CDR3 is 17 residues. In DNA form, the CDR3 reads TGTGCCAGCAGTTTAAGATCCGGCAGGCAGGGGTCCTACGAGCAGTACTTC. It is translated as CASSLRSGRQGSYEQYF.

The V and J genes are TRBV27 and TRBJ2-1; maybe TRBD1 (5 bases). Per germline, CDR1 MNHEY and CDR2 SMNVEV (reference sequence). V was clipped by 1 base and J by 2 bases, with 9 bases between them. The CDR3 contains 15 residues. The CDR3, as DNA: TGTGCCAGCAGTTTATTGCGGACAACCTACAATGAGCAGTTCTTC. Translated, it gives CASSLLRTTYNEQFF.

This clone was picked up a small number of times. The chain combines TRBV10-3 with TRBJ1-5; D might be TRBD1 (5 bases). Deletions cut 9 bases from V and 4 bases from J, with 13 bases between. The CDR3 is 13 amino acids. Germline V gene data show CDR1 as ENHRY and CDR2 as SYGVKD. CDR3 amino acids: CAISGPMNQPQHF. CDR3 nucleotides: TGTGCCATTTCGGGACCAATGAATCAGCCCCAGCATTTT.

V usage is TRBV6-1 and J usage is TRBJ2-7; TRBD2 aligns across 9 bases. Germline values: CDR1 MNHNS, CDR2 SASEGT. Unmatched junction bases numbered 10, after V lost 7 bases and J lost 6 bases. The CDR3 covers 14 residues. The CDR3 DNA reads TGTGCCAGCACAAGCCTCGCGGGAGGGCTCGAGCAGTACTTC. It is translated as CASTSLAGGLEQYF.

About this clone: Other DNA sequences within the sample encode an identical CDR3. The chain uses TRBV7-3 and TRBJ2-3; D not resolved. Trimming removed 4 bases from V and 6 bases from J, with 8 bases in between. The CDR3 length is 12 residues. The V gene's germline CDR1 is SGHTA and CDR2 FQGTGA. The CDR3: CASSSNRDTQYF. DNA for the CDR3: TGTGCCAGCAGCTCCAACCGGGATACGCAGTATTTT.

This chain connects TRBV29-1 to TRBJ2-4; D tentatively fits TRBD1 or TRBD2 (5 bases each). V lost 6 bases to trimming and J lost 0 bases, with 12 bases between them. Germline values: CDR1 SQVTM, CDR2 ANQGSEA. The CDR3 sequence is 14 residues long. The CDR3 sequence: CSVGTLAAKNIQYF. CDR3 nucleotides: TGCAGCGTAGGGACCCTGGCAGCCAAAAACATTCAGTACTTC.

This chain uses TRBV5-4 with TRBJ2-4, with D possibly matching TRBD2 (7 bases). Germline assignment: CDR1 SGHNT and CDR2 YYREEE (reference sequence). The CDR3 sequence is 18 residues long. V was cut by 3 bases and J by 2 bases, with 21 bases left in between. In nucleotides, the CDR3 is TGTGCCAGCAGCTCCCATCCCGGGGGGCGACTCTCCAAAAACATTCAGTACTTC. This encodes CASSSHPGGRLSKNIQYF.